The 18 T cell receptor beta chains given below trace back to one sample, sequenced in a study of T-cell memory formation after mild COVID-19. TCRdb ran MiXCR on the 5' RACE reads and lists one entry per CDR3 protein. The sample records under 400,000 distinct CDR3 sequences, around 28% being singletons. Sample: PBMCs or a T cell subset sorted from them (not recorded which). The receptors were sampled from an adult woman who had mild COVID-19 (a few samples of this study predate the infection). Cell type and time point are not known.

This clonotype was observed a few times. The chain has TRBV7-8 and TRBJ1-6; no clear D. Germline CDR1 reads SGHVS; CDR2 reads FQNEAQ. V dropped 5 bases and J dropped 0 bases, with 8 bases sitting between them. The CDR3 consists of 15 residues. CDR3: CASSPTDSYNSPLHF. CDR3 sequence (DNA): TGTGCCAGCAGCCCCACAGACTCCTATAATTCACCCCTCCACTTT.

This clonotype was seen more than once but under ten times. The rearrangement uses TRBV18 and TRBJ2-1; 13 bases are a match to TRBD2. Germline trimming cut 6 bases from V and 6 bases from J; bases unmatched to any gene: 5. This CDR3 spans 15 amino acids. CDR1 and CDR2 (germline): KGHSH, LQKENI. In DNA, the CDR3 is TGTGCCAGCTCCGAAACTAGCGGGAGGGTCAATGAGCAGTTCTTC. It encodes CASSETSGRVNEQFF.

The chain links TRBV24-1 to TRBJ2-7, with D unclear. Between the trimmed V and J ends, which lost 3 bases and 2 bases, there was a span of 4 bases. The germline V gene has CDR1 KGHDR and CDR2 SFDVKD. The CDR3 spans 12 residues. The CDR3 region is CATSDETYEQYF. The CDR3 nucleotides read TGTGCCACCAGTGATGAGACCTACGAGCAGTACTTC.

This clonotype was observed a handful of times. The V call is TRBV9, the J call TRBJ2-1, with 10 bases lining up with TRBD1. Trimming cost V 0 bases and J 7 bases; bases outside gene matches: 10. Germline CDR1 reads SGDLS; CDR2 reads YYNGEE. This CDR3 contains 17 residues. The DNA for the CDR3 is TGTGCCAGCAGCGTAGCTCAGGGACAGGGGTCCCTGAATGAGCAGTTCTTC. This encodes CASSVAQGQGSLNEQFF.

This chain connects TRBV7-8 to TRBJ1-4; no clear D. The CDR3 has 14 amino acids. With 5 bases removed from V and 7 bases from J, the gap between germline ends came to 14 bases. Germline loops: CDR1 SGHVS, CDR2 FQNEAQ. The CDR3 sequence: CASSPRLDGEKLFF. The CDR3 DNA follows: TGTGCCAGCAGCCCACGCCTAGACGGTGAAAAACTGTTTTTT.

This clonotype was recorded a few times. The CDR3 sequence: CSVAAAGTYEQYF. CDR3 coding DNA: TGCAGCGTGGCCGCCGCCGGTACCTACGAGCAGTACTTC. The rearrangement uses TRBV29-1 and TRBJ2-7; D gene uncertain. CDR1 is SQVTM, CDR2 ANQGSEA, per germline. V shed 6 bases and J shed 2 bases, with 14 bases lying between them. The CDR3 has 13 amino acids.

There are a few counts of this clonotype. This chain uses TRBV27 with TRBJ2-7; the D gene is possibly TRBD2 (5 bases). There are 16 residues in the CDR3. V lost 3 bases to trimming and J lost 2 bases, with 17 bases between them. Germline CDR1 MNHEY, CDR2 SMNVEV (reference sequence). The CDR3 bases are TGTGCCAGCAGTTTTCGCCGCGGAGGCACTGCCTACGAGCAGTACTTC. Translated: CASSFRRGGTAYEQYF.

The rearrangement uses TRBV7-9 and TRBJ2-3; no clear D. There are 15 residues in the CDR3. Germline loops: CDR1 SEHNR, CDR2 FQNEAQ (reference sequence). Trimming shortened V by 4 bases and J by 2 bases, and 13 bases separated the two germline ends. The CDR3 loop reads CASSSGQETTDTQYF. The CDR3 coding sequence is TGTGCCAGCAGCTCGGGCCAGGAAACCACAGATACGCAGTATTTT.

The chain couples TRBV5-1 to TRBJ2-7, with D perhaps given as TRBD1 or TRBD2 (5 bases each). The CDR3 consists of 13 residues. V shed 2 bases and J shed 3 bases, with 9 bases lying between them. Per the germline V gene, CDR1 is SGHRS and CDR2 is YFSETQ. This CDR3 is CASSFGDGYEQYF. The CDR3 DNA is TGCGCCAGCAGCTTTGGGGACGGCTACGAGCAGTACTTC.

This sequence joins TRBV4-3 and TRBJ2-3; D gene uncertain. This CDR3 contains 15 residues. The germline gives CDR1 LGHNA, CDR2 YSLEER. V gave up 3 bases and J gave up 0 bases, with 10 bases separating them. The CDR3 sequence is CASSQGYPSTDTQYF. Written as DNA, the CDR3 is TGCGCCAGCAGCCAGGGATACCCTAGCACAGATACGCAGTATTTT.

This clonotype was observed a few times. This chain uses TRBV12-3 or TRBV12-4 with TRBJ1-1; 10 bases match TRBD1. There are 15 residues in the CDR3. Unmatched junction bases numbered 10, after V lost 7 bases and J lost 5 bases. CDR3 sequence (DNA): TGTGCCAGCACCCTTGGGACAGGGGACCCGACTGAAGCTTTCTTT. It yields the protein CASTLGTGDPTEAFF.

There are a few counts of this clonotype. The CDR3 DNA is TGTGCCAGCAGTGAATCGGGACAGGGAACAGATACGCAGTATTTT. This translates into CASSESGQGTDTQYF. This chain joins TRBV2 and TRBJ2-3, with 9 bases aligning to TRBD1. Per germline, CDR1 SNHLY and CDR2 FYNNEI. The V and J ends lost 2 bases and 3 bases, in that order; junction bases with no gene match: 3. The CDR3 is made up of 15 amino acids.

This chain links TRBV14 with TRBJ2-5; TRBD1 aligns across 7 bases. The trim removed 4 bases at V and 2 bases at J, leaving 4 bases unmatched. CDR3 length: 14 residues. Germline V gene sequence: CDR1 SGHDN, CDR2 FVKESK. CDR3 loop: CASSRDRVQETQYF. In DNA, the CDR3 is TGTGCCAGCAGCCGAGACAGGGTACAAGAGACCCAGTACTTC.

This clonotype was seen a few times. The CDR3 sequence is CASKPGQGSTDTQYF. CDR3 nucleotide sequence: TGTGCCAGCAAACCGGGACAGGGGAGCACAGATACGCAGTATTTT. V usage is TRBV6-5 and J usage is TRBJ2-3; TRBD1 aligns across 10 bases. Germline V gene lookup returns CDR1 MNHEY and CDR2 SVGAGI. There are 15 residues in the CDR3. Losses at the gene ends were 7 bases for V and 0 bases for J; bases not matched to a gene: 4.

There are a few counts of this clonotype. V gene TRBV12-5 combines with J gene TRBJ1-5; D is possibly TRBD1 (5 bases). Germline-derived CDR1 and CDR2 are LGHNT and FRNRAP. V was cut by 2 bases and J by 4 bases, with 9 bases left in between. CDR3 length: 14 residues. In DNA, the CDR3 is TGTGCTAGTGGTTTGTTGGACACTAATCAGCCCCAGCATTTT. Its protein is CASGLLDTNQPQHF.

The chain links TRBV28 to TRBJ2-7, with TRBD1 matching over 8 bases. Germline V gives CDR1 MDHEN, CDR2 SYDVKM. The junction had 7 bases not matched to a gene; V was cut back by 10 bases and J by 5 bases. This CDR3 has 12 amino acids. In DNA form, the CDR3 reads TGTGCCACCTGGACAGGGAACCACGAGCAGTACTTC. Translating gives CATWTGNHEQYF.

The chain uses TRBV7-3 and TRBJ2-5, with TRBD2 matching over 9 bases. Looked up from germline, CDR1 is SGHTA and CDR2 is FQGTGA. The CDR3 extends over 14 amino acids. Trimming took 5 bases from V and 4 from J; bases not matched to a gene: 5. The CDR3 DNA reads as TGTGCCAGCAGCGCAGGGACTAGCCGAGAGACCCAGTACTTC. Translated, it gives CASSAGTSRETQYF.

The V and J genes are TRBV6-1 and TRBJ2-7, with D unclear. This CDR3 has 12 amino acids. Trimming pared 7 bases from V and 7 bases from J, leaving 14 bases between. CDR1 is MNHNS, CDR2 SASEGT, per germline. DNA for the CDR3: TGTGCCAGCACCGAAACAGCGTTTGAGCAGTACTTC. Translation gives CASTETAFEQYF.